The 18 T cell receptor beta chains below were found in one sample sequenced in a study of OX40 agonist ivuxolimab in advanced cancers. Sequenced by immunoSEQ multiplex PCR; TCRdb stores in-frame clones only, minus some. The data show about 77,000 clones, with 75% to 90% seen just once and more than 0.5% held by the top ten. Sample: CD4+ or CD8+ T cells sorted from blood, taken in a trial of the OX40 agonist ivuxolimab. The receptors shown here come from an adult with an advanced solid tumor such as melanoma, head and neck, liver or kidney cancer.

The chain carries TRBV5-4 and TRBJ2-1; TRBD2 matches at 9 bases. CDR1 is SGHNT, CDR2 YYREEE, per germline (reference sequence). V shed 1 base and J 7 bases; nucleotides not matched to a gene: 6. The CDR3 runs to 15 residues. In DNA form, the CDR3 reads TGTGCCAGCAGCTTGCAGCGGGGGGAGTTTAATGAGCAGTTCTTC. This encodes CASSLQRGEFNEQFF. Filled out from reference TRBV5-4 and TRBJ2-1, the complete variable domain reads ETGVTQSPTHLIKTRGQQVTLRCSSQSGHNTVSWYQQALGQGPQFIFQYYREEENGRGNFPPRFSGLQFPNYSSELNVNALELDDSALYLCASSLQRGEFNEQFFGPGTRLTVL.

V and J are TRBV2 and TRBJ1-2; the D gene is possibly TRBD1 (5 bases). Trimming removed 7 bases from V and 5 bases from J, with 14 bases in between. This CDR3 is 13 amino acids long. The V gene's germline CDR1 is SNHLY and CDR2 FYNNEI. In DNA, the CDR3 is TGTGCCAGCACACACCGACAGAATTATGGCTACACCTTC. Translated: CASTHRQNYGYTF.

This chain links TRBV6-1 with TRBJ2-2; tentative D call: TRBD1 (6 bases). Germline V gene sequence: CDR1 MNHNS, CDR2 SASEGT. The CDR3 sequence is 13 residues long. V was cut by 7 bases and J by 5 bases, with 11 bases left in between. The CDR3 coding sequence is TGTGCCAGCAAGGCCAGGGGTACCGGGGAGCTGTTTTTT. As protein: CASKARGTGELFF.

CDR3 in DNA: TGCGCCAGCAGCTTGGCCCTAGGGGGTGAGACTGAAGCTTTCTTT. Its translation is CASSLALGGETEAFF. The V and J genes are TRBV5-1 and TRBJ1-1; TRBD1 is a possible D gene (6 bases). The germline CDR1 and CDR2 sequences are SGHRS and YFSETQ. The CDR3 runs to 15 residues. Trimming shortened V by 0 bases and J by 5 bases, and 14 bases separated the two germline ends.

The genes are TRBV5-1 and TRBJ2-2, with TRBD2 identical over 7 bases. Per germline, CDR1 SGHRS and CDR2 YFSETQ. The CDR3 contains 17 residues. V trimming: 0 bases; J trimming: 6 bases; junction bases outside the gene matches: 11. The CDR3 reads CASSLGPSGLLAGELFF. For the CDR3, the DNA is TGCGCCAGCAGCTTGGGGCCATCGGGACTATTAGCCGGGGAGCTGTTTTTT.

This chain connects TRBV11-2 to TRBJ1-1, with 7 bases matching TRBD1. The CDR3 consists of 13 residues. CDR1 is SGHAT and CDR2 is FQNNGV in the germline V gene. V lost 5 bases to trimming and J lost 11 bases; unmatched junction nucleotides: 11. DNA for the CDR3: TGTGCCAGCAGCATGGAGCAGGGGGTTGCCGCTTTCTTT. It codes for CASSMEQGVAAFF.

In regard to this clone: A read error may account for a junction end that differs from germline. For the CDR3, the DNA is TGCGGGCTAGCGGGATACAATGAGCAGTTCTTC. Translated, it gives CGLAGYNEQFF. J is TRBJ2-1 and V is TRBV30, with 9 bases aligning to TRBD2. The CDR3 loop spans 11 amino acids. Germline V gene sequence: CDR1 GTSNPN, CDR2 SVGIG (reference sequence).

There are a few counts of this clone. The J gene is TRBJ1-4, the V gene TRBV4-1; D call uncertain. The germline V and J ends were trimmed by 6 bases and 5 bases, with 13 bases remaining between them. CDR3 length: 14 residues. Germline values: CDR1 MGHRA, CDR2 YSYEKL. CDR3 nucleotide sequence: TGCGCCAGCAGACCCGGACCGACAAATGAAAAACTGTTTTTT. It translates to CASRPGPTNEKLFF.

The CDR3 region has the DNA TGTGCCAGCAGTTTGGACAGGGGGAACACTGAAGCTTTCTTT. Protein product: CASSLDRGNTEAFF. The rearrangement joins TRBV11-3 to TRBJ1-1; 9 bases map to TRBD1. This CDR3 region has 14 residues. The V gene end was trimmed by 6 bases and the J gene end by 1 base; junction bases not matched to a gene: 3. Germline V gene sequence: CDR1 SGHNT, CDR2 YENEEA.

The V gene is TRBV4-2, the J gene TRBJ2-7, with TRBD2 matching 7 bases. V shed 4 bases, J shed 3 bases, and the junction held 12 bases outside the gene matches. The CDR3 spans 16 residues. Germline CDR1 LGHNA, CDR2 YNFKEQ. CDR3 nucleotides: TGTGCCAGCAGCCTACAGGCGTGGCGGGAGAACTACGAGCAGTACTTC. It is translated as CASSLQAWRENYEQYF.

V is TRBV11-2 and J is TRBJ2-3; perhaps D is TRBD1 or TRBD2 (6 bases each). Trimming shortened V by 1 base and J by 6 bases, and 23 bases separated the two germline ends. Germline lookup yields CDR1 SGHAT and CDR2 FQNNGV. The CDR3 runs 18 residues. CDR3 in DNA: TGTGCCAGCAGCTTAGTACGCCGGGACTTCATAGGGGGTGATACGCAGTATTTT. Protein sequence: CASSLVRRDFIGGDTQYF.

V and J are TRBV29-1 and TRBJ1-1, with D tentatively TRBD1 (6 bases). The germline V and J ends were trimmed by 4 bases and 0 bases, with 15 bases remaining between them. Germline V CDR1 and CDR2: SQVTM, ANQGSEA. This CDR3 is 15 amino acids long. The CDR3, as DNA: TGCAGCGTTGGGACAGCTTCTGTAATGAACACTGAAGCTTTCTTT. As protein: CSVGTASVMNTEAFF.

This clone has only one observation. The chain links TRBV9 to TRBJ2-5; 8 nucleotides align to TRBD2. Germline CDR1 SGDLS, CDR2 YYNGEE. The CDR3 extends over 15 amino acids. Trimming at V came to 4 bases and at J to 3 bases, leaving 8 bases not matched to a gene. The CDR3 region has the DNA TGTGCCAGCAGCCCCCCTGATAGCGGGAAAGAGACCCAGTACTTC. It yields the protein CASSPPDSGKETQYF. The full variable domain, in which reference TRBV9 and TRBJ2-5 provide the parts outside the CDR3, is DSGVTQTPKHLITATGQRVTLRCSPRSGDLSVYWYQQSLDQGLQFLIQYYNGEERAKGNILERFSAQQFPDLHSELNLSSLELGDSALYFCASSPPDSGKETQYFGPGTRLLVL.

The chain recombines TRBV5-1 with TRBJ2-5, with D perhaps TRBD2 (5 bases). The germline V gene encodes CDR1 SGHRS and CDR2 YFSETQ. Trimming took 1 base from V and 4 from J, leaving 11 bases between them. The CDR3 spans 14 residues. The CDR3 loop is CASSLMPSRETQYF. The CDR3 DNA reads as TGCGCCAGCAGCTTGATGCCTAGCCGAGAGACCCAGTACTTC.

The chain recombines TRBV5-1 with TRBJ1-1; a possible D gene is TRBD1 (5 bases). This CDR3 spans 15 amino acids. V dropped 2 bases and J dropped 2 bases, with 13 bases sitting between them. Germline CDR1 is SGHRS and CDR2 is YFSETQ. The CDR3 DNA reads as TGCGCCAGCAGCTTTTCTGCTGGACAAAACACTGAAGCTTTCTTT. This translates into CASSFSAGQNTEAFF.

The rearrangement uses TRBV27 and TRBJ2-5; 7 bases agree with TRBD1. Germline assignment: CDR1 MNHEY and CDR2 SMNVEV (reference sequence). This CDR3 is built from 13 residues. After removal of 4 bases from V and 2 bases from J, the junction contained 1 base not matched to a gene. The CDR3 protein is CASSWDRQETQYF. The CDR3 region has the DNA TGTGCCAGCAGTTGGGACAGACAAGAGACCCAGTACTTC.

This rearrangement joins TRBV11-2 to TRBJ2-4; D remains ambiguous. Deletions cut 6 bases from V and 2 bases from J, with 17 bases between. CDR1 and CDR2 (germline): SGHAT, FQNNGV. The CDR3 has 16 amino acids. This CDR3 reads CASSHRVAESKNIQYF. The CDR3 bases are TGTGCCAGCAGTCATAGGGTGGCTGAATCCAAAAACATTCAGTACTTC.

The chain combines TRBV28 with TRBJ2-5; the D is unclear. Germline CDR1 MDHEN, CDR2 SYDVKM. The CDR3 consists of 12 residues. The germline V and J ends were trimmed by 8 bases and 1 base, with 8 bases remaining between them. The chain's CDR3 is CASRAGQETQYF. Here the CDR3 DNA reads TGTGCCAGCCGGGCAGGCCAAGAGACCCAGTACTTC.